One T cell receptor beta chain is described in this entry. Its antigen is not identified. Time point given: cycle 4 day 1 (C4D1), after 6 weeks of nivolumab. With no exception, relapse followed autologous stem cell transplantation in all patients, and brentuximab vedotin exposure varied. Classification of best responses gave complete response, partial response or progressive disease. Assay used: immunoSEQ multiplex PCR; TCRdb lists only in-frame clones, some missing. The table has approximately 61,000 clones, 87% seen once; the top ten hold roughly 8.8%. Germline loops: CDR1 SGHVS, CDR2 FQNEAQ. V was trimmed by 3 bases and J by 2 bases, leaving 20 bases between them. This CDR3 has 17 amino acids. The entry originates in a study of PD-1 blockade in classical Hodgkin lymphoma. Findings of the study overall: The CD4+ diversity rise by C4D1 was clearest in complete responders. Newly diagnosed patients reportedly had lower baseline TCR diversity than healthy donors. Whatever underlies the repertoire differences (possibly disease activity or prior therapy) remains undefined.

Sequenced here: peripheral blood mononuclear cells (PBMCs), sampled before the fourth cycle of nivolumab. This chain uses TRBV7-8 with TRBJ2-7; possibly TRBD2 for D (7 bases). The sequence came from a human donor with classical Hodgkin lymphoma. The CDR3, as DNA: TGTGCCAGCAGCTTGACGTCAGGGGCGGGGGTTACCTACGAGCAGTACTTC. Protein: CASSLTSGAGVTYEQYF.